This passage covers 21 T cell receptor beta chains from one sample sequenced in a study of shared clonotypes between healthy human individuals. Here immunoSEQ multiplex PCR was the method, and the copy in TCRdb shows in-frame clones only, minus some. Counted here are some 1 million clones, about 75% occurring once; the ten biggest clones make up around 1.4%. Sequenced sample: memory CD4+ T cells sorted from blood. Described subset: CD45RA-negative fraction. These receptors were collected from a man between 18 and 35 years old in good health.

This chain uses TRBV5-4 with TRBJ2-1; TRBD2 matches at 15 bases. Trimming removed 2 bases from V and 5 bases from J; junction bases left unmatched: 5. Germline V gene data show CDR1 as SGHNT and CDR2 as YYREEE (reference sequence). CDR3 length: 17 residues. CDR3 DNA sequence: TGTGCCAGCAGCTTAAAGAGGACTAGCGGGGGGGACAATGAGCAGTTCTTC. Amino acids: CASSLKRTSGGDNEQFF. Combining the CDR3 with reference TRBV5-4 and TRBJ2-1 gives the whole variable domain ETGVTQSPTHLIKTRGQQVTLRCSSQSGHNTVSWYQQALGQGPQFIFQYYREEENGRGNFPPRFSGLQFPNYSSELNVNALELDDSALYLCASSLKRTSGGDNEQFFGPGTRLTVL.

This clone was seen only a few times. DNA for the CDR3: TGTGCCAGCAGTTTAGGGCTAGCGGGACTCACCGGGGAGCTGTTTTTT. Its translation is CASSLGLAGLTGELFF. The chain is built from TRBV27 and TRBJ2-2; TRBD2 matches at 9 bases. V dropped 2 bases and J dropped 4; count of bases not matched to a gene: 5. This CDR3 has 16 amino acids. From germline, CDR1 is MNHEY and CDR2 SMNVEV (reference sequence).

This clone was seen once. The V and J genes are TRBV6-1 and TRBJ2-2, with 12 bases lining up with TRBD1. The CDR3 has 15 residues. The ends lost 6 bases at V and 6 bases at J; junction bases unmatched: 5. CDR1 is MNHNS, CDR2 SASEGT, per germline. The CDR3 protein is CASRGTGGKAGELFF. The CDR3 DNA reads as TGTGCCAGCAGGGGGACAGGGGGCAAGGCCGGGGAGCTGTTTTTT.

This sequence joins TRBV6-1 and TRBJ1-5; D is ambiguous. The CDR3 loop spans 13 amino acids. V gave up 0 bases and J gave up 3 bases, with 3 bases separating them. Germline values: CDR1 MNHNS, CDR2 SASEGT. This CDR3 is CASSEADNQPQHF. DNA of the CDR3: TGTGCCAGCAGTGAAGCGGACAATCAGCCCCAGCATTTT.

J is TRBJ1-1 and V is TRBV5-4; 8 bases agree with TRBD1. The CDR3 has 14 amino acids. CDR1 SGHNT and CDR2 YYREEE come from the germline V gene (reference sequence). The junction had 6 bases not matched to a gene; V was cut back by 6 bases and J by 2 bases. CDR3 in DNA: TGTGCCAGCAACAAAGGACAGGGAAACACTGAAGCTTTCTTT. Translation: CASNKGQGNTEAFF.

V gene TRBV9 combines with J gene TRBJ2-3; possibly TRBD2 for D (5 bases). Trimming removed 3 bases at V and 1 base at J, with 12 bases between. CDR1 is SGDLS and CDR2 is YYNGEE in the germline V gene. CDR3 size: 15 residues. In DNA, the CDR3 is TGTGCCAGCAGCGCCCCAGGAGGTCGCACAGATACGCAGTATTTT. It translates to CASSAPGGRTDTQYF. The variable domain in full, with the rest retrieved from reference TRBV9 and TRBJ2-3, is DSGVTQTPKHLITATGQRVTLRCSPRSGDLSVYWYQQSLDQGLQFLIQYYNGEERAKGNILERFSAQQFPDLHSELNLSSLELGDSALYFCASSAPGGRTDTQYFGPGTRLTVL.

The chain uses TRBV9 and TRBJ1-3, with 9 nucleotides matching TRBD1. V lost 3 bases and J lost 4; bases outside the gene matches: 8. Germline V lookup: CDR1 SGDLS, CDR2 YYNGEE. The CDR3 is 16 residues long. The CDR3 region has the DNA TGTGCCAGCAGCGCGATGGGACAGGGCCACGGAAACACCATATATTTT. Translated, it gives CASSAMGQGHGNTIYF.

This clone was seen ten or more times. The rearrangement links TRBV9 to TRBJ2-2; no clear D gene. Germline CDR1 and CDR2: SGDLS and YYNGEE. This CDR3 is built from 15 residues. Trimming shortened V by 0 bases and J by 0 bases, and 6 bases separated the two germline ends. The CDR3 DNA reads TGTGCCAGCAGCGTAGGGGCACCGAACACCGGGGAGCTGTTTTTT. Translated: CASSVGAPNTGELFF.

This clone was observed a few times. V usage is TRBV5-8 and J usage is TRBJ2-3; either TRBD1 or TRBD2 may fit D (6 bases each). Trimming shortened V by 0 bases and J by 4 bases, and 15 bases separated the two germline ends. Germline V lookup: CDR1 SGHTS, CDR2 YDEGEE. The CDR3 sequence is 16 residues long. CDR3 sequence: CASSLAGALPSDTQYF. The CDR3, as DNA: TGTGCCAGCAGCTTGGCGGGGGCCTTACCATCAGATACGCAGTATTTT.

This chain joins TRBV9 and TRBJ1-4; unclear D gene. V was trimmed by 4 bases and J by 6 bases, leaving 16 bases between them. Germline-derived CDR1 and CDR2 are SGDLS and YYNGEE. CDR3 length: 15 amino acids. The CDR3, as DNA: TGTGCCAGCAGCACCCCCGGTCGGGGATATGAAAAACTGTTTTTT. Its protein product is CASSTPGRGYEKLFF.

This clone was seen a handful of times. This rearrangement joins TRBV4-2 to TRBJ1-1; possible D gene TRBD1, 6 bases. Germline lookup yields CDR1 LGHNA and CDR2 YNFKEQ. V lost 0 bases to trimming and J lost 5 bases, with 19 bases between them. The CDR3 spans 17 residues. The CDR3 spells CASSQELVRGPGTEAFF. The CDR3 coding sequence is TGTGCCAGCAGCCAAGAACTTGTCAGGGGCCCGGGGACTGAAGCTTTCTTT.

This clone came up a few times. This sequence joins TRBV2 and TRBJ2-6, with D tentatively TRBD1 (7 bases). CDR3 length equals 17 residues. CDR1 SNHLY and CDR2 FYNNEI come from the germline V gene. With 3 bases removed from V and 0 bases from J, the gap between germline ends came to 12 bases. CDR3 amino acids: CASSENRGGSGANVLTF. The CDR3 coding sequence is TGTGCCAGCAGTGAGAACAGGGGAGGCTCTGGGGCCAACGTCCTGACTTTC.

The chain is built from TRBV6-1 and TRBJ2-2; D is undetermined. With 2 bases removed from V and 8 bases from J, the gap between germline ends came to 12 bases. CDR1 is MNHNS and CDR2 is SASEGT in the germline V gene. This CDR3 has 14 residues. The CDR3 sequence: CASSETLLRGELFF. CDR3 bases: TGTGCCAGCAGTGAAACCTTACTTCGGGGGGAGCTGTTTTTT.

Concerning this clone itself: The same CDR3 is also encoded by other DNA sequences in this sample. The genes are TRBV7-9 and TRBJ1-1; D remains unclear. Germline CDR1 and CDR2: SEHNR and FQNEAQ (reference sequence). The germline V and J ends were trimmed by 1 base and 4 bases, with 7 bases remaining between them. The CDR3 has 13 amino acids. CDR3 DNA: TGTGCCAGCAGCTTAGGGGAGGGCACTGAAGCTTTCTTT. Its translation is CASSLGEGTEAFF.

The rearrangement joins TRBV29-1 to TRBJ1-1, with D perhaps matching TRBD1 (6 bases). CDR3 length: 11 residues. V lost 2 bases, J lost 9 bases, and 10 bases lay in between. Germline loops: CDR1 SQVTM, CDR2 ANQGSEA. CDR3 sequence: CSVETGTKAFF. The CDR3 DNA is TGCAGCGTTGAAACCGGGACAAAAGCTTTCTTT.

This sequence joins TRBV30 and TRBJ1-3; a possible D gene is TRBD1 (5 bases). The CDR3 runs 15 residues. The V and J ends lost 0 bases and 1 base respectively, with 10 bases between them. Germline loops: CDR1 GTSNPN, CDR2 SVGIG (reference sequence). CDR3 nucleotides: TGTGCCTGGAGTGTACGTGGGGGATCTGGAAACACCATATATTTT. Amino acids: CAWSVRGGSGNTIYF.

This chain uses TRBV18 with TRBJ1-2; 9 bases are shared with TRBD1. After removal of 1 base from V and 3 bases from J, the junction contained 3 bases not matched to a gene. Germline CDR1 is KGHSH and CDR2 is LQKENI. The CDR3 consists of 15 residues. CDR3 in DNA: TGTGCCAGCTCACCACGAACAGGGGGCGACTATGGCTACACCTTC. Protein product: CASSPRTGGDYGYTF.

The V and J genes are TRBV7-3 and TRBJ2-1, with 10 positions matching TRBD2. The germline CDR1 and CDR2 sequences are SGHTA and FQGTGA. Unmatched junction bases numbered 7, after V lost 4 bases and J lost 4 bases. This CDR3 is built from 16 residues. CDR3 loop: CASSSASGGPYNEQFF. CDR3 nucleotide sequence: TGTGCCAGCAGCTCGGCTAGCGGGGGACCTTACAATGAGCAGTTCTTC.

The rearrangement uses TRBV9 and TRBJ1-3, with 7 bases identical to TRBD1. Trimming removed 2 bases from V and 4 bases from J; junction bases left unmatched: 3. The CDR3 is 14 residues long. CDR1 SGDLS and CDR2 YYNGEE come from the germline V gene. CDR3 in amino acids: CASSVQGGGNTIYF. CDR3 sequence (DNA): TGTGCCAGCAGCGTCCAGGGGGGAGGAAACACCATATATTTT.

This clone was seen a handful of times. CDR3 DNA sequence: TGTGCCAGCAGTGCTGGGAGCTCGGACAATCAGCCCCAGCATTTT. As protein: CASSAGSSDNQPQHF. J is TRBJ1-5 and V is TRBV2, with D hard to call. Per the germline V gene, CDR1 is SNHLY and CDR2 is FYNNEI. V was clipped by 4 bases and J by 3 bases, with 13 bases between them. There are 15 residues in the CDR3.

The chain uses TRBV5-1 and TRBJ2-1; 12 bases are shared with TRBD2. Germline assignment: CDR1 SGHRS and CDR2 YFSETQ. CDR3 length equals 16 residues. The junction had 12 bases not matched to a gene; V was cut back by 5 bases and J by 9 bases. In DNA, the CDR3 is TGCGCCAGCAGAATGATAAGGACTAGCGGGAATAGTGAGCAGTTCTTC. Its protein product is CASRMIRTSGNSEQFF.